This is a list of T cell receptor beta chains from one sample in a study of cytomegalovirus exposure and HLA in healthy donors. Clones were sequenced by immunoSEQ multiplex PCR, and TCRdb holds only the in-frame ones, with some missing. The table has over 150,000 clones, roughly three quarters seen once; the top ten hold roughly 10%. Sample: PBMCs. These receptors all come from a man younger than 35 in good health and CMV-seropositive. CDR3s leave out the opening cysteine and the closing phenylalanine or tryptophan.

v_call: TRBV7-9; j_call: TRBJ2-7; cdr3_aa: SSSPAVSSGSREQY
v_call: TRBV6-1; j_call: TRBJ1-3; cdr3_aa: ASYLRLYSGNTIY
v_call: TRBV13; j_call: .; cdr3_aa: ASSGLAGGSSYEQY
v_call: TRBV5-6; j_call: TRBJ2-2; cdr3_aa: ASSSVPPGELF
v_call: TRBV27; j_call: TRBJ1-5; cdr3_aa: ASSPRTGLGHQH
v_call: TRBV4-1; j_call: TRBJ2-7; cdr3_aa: ASSQATSGNSYEQY
v_call: TRBV30; j_call: TRBJ1-2; cdr3_aa: AWRPGDHAYGYT
v_call: TRBV9; j_call: TRBJ1-4; cdr3_aa: ASSVGGHINEKLF
v_call: TRBV5-4; j_call: TRBJ2-5; cdr3_aa: ASKPGTIQETQY
v_call: TRBV29-1; j_call: TRBJ1-1; cdr3_aa: SAQDRANTEAF
v_call: TRBV5-1; j_call: TRBJ2-5; cdr3_aa: ASSLGAGGPSREQY
v_call: TRBV5-5; j_call: TRBJ2-2; cdr3_aa: ASSLFSEGELF
v_call: TRBV13; j_call: .; cdr3_aa: ASSGRDRVGEQY
v_call: TRBV20-1; j_call: TRBJ1-2; cdr3_aa: REGEYGYT
v_call: TRBV7-9; j_call: TRBJ1-3; cdr3_aa: ASSQPQGPIY
v_call: TRBV5-1; j_call: TRBJ2-1; cdr3_aa: ASSLDRLSSYNEQF
v_call: TRBV5-1; j_call: TRBJ2-7; cdr3_aa: ASSQDRVWY
v_call: TRBV29-1; j_call: TRBJ1-1; cdr3_aa: SVERGRNTEAF
v_call: TRBV11-2; j_call: TRBJ1-1; cdr3_aa: ASSLGGTAEAF
v_call: TRBV5-1; j_call: TRBJ1-4; cdr3_aa: ASSRTGANEKLF
v_call: TRBV6-5; j_call: .; cdr3_aa: ASSPDSSFYEQY
v_call: TRBV6-1; j_call: TRBJ2-2; cdr3_aa: ASFSGDTGELF